These 22 T cell receptor beta chains were all obtained from the same sample, sequenced in a study of post-analysis software for immune sequencing data. No antigens are known for them. Points from the study as a whole: Roughly five TRBV segments appeared more often in patients than in controls, and TRBV5-6, TRBV5-1 and TRBV20-1 were among these.

Built from TCR beta cDNA, the libraries had unique molecular identifiers in them. TCRdb reprocessed the PCR reads via MiXCR and lists one record per CDR3 protein. The data show 800,000 to 950,000 distinct CDR3 sequences, 53% seen once. The sequenced sample consisted of blood. These TCRs come from a girl aged 5 to 17 with multiple sclerosis.

The chain is built from TRBV29-1 and TRBJ1-2; D is unclear. CDR1 SQVTM and CDR2 ANQGSEA come from the germline V gene. With 3 bases removed from V and 4 bases from J, the gap between germline ends came to 12 bases. The CDR3 has 13 amino acids. The CDR3 sequence is CSVDDAFGYGYTF. The CDR3 DNA reads as TGCAGCGTTGACGACGCCTTCGGCTATGGCTACACCTTC.

The rearrangement joins TRBV7-2 to TRBJ2-1, with D perhaps matching TRBD1 (5 bases). Looked up from germline, CDR1 is SGHTA and CDR2 is FQGNSA. This CDR3 is built from 15 residues. V was shortened by 2 bases and J by 2 bases, with 10 bases between the two germline ends. This chain's CDR3 is CASSLSPGTYNEQFF. The DNA of the CDR3 is TGTGCCAGCAGCTTAAGTCCAGGGACCTACAATGAGCAGTTCTTC.

The chain couples TRBV12-3 or TRBV12-4 to TRBJ2-5, with 11 bases identical to TRBD2. This CDR3 region has 17 residues. V gave up 5 bases and J gave up 2 bases; unmatched junction bases: 10. The CDR3 nucleotides read TGTGCCAGCAGTATATTCCTACTAGCGGGGGTACAAGAGACCCAGTACTTC. Translating it yields CASSIFLLAGVQETQYF.

This chain connects TRBV7-2 to TRBJ2-7; tentatively, D is TRBD2 (6 bases). The CDR3 is 14 amino acids. Trimming removed 7 bases at V and 0 bases at J, with 13 bases between. The germline CDR1 and CDR2 sequences are SGHTA and FQGNSA. The CDR3 bases are TGTGCCAGCACCCCAAGGCGGGGCTCCTACGAGCAGTACTTC. Amino acid sequence: CASTPRRGSYEQYF. The full variable domain, in which reference TRBV7-2 and TRBJ2-7 provide the parts outside the CDR3, is GAGVSQSPSNKVTEKGKDVELRCDPISGHTALYWYRQSLGQGLEFLIYFQGNSAPDKSGLPSDRFSAERTGGSVSTLTIQRTQQEDSAVYLCASTPRRGSYEQYFGPGTRLTVT.

The gene calls are TRBV12-3 or TRBV12-4 and TRBJ2-5, with TRBD1 identical over 8 bases. V lost 4 bases to trimming and J lost 4 bases; unmatched junction nucleotides: 8. CDR3 length: 15 residues. For the CDR3, the DNA is TGTGCCAGCAGTTCTACTCCAGGGGGCGGAGAGACCCAGTACTTC. Encoded protein: CASSSTPGGGETQYF.

This chain uses TRBV7-2 with TRBJ1-1, with D hard to call. This CDR3 contains 14 residues. The V and J ends lost 5 bases and 0 bases respectively, with 10 bases between them. CDR1 is SGHTA and CDR2 is FQGNSA in the germline V gene. CDR3 nucleotides: TGTGCCAGCAGCGTCCAGCGCATGAACACTGAAGCTTTCTTT. Translated: CASSVQRMNTEAFF. The entire variable domain, with the rest obtained from reference TRBV7-2 and TRBJ1-1, is as follows: GAGVSQSPSNKVTEKGKDVELRCDPISGHTALYWYRQSLGQGLEFLIYFQGNSAPDKSGLPSDRFSAERTGGSVSTLTIQRTQQEDSAVYLCASSVQRMNTEAFFGQGTRLTVV.

The chain couples TRBV11-2 to TRBJ2-5, with 9 positions matching TRBD1. The end of the DNA fits TRBJ2-7 better, so the J call may be wrong. This CDR3 contains 17 residues. Germline V CDR1 and CDR2: SGHAT, FQNNGV. CDR3 protein: CASSLFTTTGGLYEQYF. The CDR3 DNA sequence: TGTGCCAGCAGCTTATTTACCACCACAGGGGGCTTGTACGAGCAGTACTTC.

V and J are TRBV7-2 and TRBJ1-5; 8 nucleotides line up with TRBD1. The tail of the sequence fits TRBJ2-3 better, so the J call may be wrong. Germline CDR1 is SGHTA and CDR2 is FQGNSA. This CDR3 spans 16 amino acids. In nucleotides, the CDR3 is TGTGCCAGCAGCCTAGAGGGACAGGTGATCACAGATACGCAGTATTTT. This gives the protein CASSLEGQVITDTQYF.

The rearrangement links TRBV20-1 to TRBJ2-7, with 10 bases identical to TRBD2. The J call could be wrong; TRBJ2-1 is a better fit for the DNA end. This CDR3 has 15 residues. The germline gives CDR1 DFQATT, CDR2 SNEGSKA (reference sequence). The CDR3 reads CSARDLAGVMVEQFF. DNA of the CDR3: TGCAGTGCTAGAGACCTAGCGGGGGTCATGGTTGAGCAGTTCTTC.

This rearrangement joins TRBV18 to TRBJ2-7; TRBD1 aligns across 7 bases. The J call may be incorrect, as the DNA end agrees better with TRBJ2-1. The CDR3 is made up of 13 amino acids. Germline CDR1 is KGHSH and CDR2 is LQKENI. The CDR3 protein is CASSRSGGNEQFF. Here the CDR3 DNA reads TGTGCCAGCTCACGATCAGGGGGCAATGAGCAGTTCTTC.

The V gene is TRBV6-2 or TRBV6-3, the J gene TRBJ2-3, with TRBD2 identical over 7 bases. The V and J ends lost 2 bases and 6 bases, in that order; junction bases with no gene match: 2. There are 13 residues in the CDR3. Germline values: CDR1 MNHEY, CDR2 SVGEGT. The CDR3 nucleotides are TGTGCCAGCAGTTACCTCGGGAGGGATACGCAGTATTTT. It is translated as CASSYLGRDTQYF.

The chain carries TRBV29-1 and TRBJ2-5; D is ambiguous. V was cut by 4 bases and J by 5 bases, with 14 bases left in between. The CDR3 covers 13 residues. Germline loops: CDR1 SQVTM, CDR2 ANQGSEA. The CDR3 DNA is TGCAGCGTTGGGGCTAGGAAGCTGGAGACCCAGTACTTC. It encodes CSVGARKLETQYF.

This sequence joins TRBV29-1 and TRBJ2-7, with a weak D call TRBD2 (6 bases). The ends were cut back, 6 bases at V and 2 bases at J, with 14 bases in the middle. The CDR3 loop spans 13 amino acids. The germline gives CDR1 SQVTM, CDR2 ANQGSEA. The CDR3 sequence: CSVGGVGAYEQYF. The CDR3 DNA follows: TGCAGCGTGGGGGGTGTGGGCGCCTACGAGCAGTACTTC.

The chain recombines TRBV12-3 or TRBV12-4 with TRBJ2-5; D gene unclear. Trimming left V 3 bases short and J 13 bases short, with 18 bases between. The CDR3 covers 13 residues. The CDR3 is CASSFLMTEILYF. The DNA of the CDR3 is TGTGCCAGCAGTTTCTTAATGACCGAGATCTTGTACTTC.

The chain links TRBV20-1 to TRBJ2-3, with 9 positions matching TRBD2. The CDR3 is made up of 17 amino acids. Looked up from germline, CDR1 is DFQATT and CDR2 is SNEGSKA (reference sequence). Unmatched junction bases numbered 9, after V lost 0 bases and J lost 2 bases. As DNA, the CDR3 is TGCAGTGCTAGAGATCTGTCTAGCGGGGCGATCACAGATACGCAGTATTTT. Amino acids: CSARDLSSGAITDTQYF.

This clonotype has a handful of counts. The rearrangement links TRBV12-3 or TRBV12-4 to TRBJ2-3; 10 nucleotides align to TRBD2. The CDR3 contains 14 residues. The J segment lost 5 bases and the V segment lost 6 bases, leaving 5 bases of the junction unmatched. DNA of the CDR3: TGTGCCAGCAGCGTACTAGCGGGGAAAGATACGCAGTATTTT. Translated: CASSVLAGKDTQYF.

The CDR3 protein is CASGLVGGSYEQYF. The CDR3 nucleotides are TGTGCTAGTGGTTTGGTAGGGGGTTCCTACGAGCAGTACTTC. The genes are TRBV12-5 and TRBJ2-7, with a weak D call TRBD1 (6 bases). The CDR3 is made up of 14 amino acids. Per the germline V gene, CDR1 is LGHNT and CDR2 is FRNRAP. Trimming pared 0 bases from V and 1 base from J, leaving 7 bases between.

The table lists this clonotype with a few counts. J is TRBJ2-7 and V is TRBV9; D may match TRBD1 or TRBD2 (5 bases each). The V end was cut by 0 bases, the J end by 0 bases, with 10 bases between. The CDR3 covers 15 residues. Germline CDR1 and CDR2: SGDLS and YYNGEE. CDR3 nucleotides: TGTGCCAGCAGCGTAGCAACGGGACGCTCCTACGAGCAGTACTTC. Protein sequence: CASSVATGRSYEQYF.

The V gene is TRBV9, the J gene TRBJ2-3, with D unclear. Trimming took 3 bases from V and 5 from J, leaving 10 bases between them. Germline CDR1 is SGDLS and CDR2 is YYNGEE. This CDR3 region has 13 residues. CDR3 in amino acids: CASSGMAKDTQYF. CDR3 coding DNA: TGTGCCAGCAGCGGCATGGCGAAAGATACGCAGTATTTT.

This clonotype was counted between two and nine times. The genes are TRBV6-5 and TRBJ2-7; D remains ambiguous. TRBJ2-5 matches the DNA end more closely, so the J call is doubtful. There are 13 residues in the CDR3. CDR1 and CDR2 from the germline V gene are MNHEY and SVGAGI. As DNA, the CDR3 is TGTGCCAGCAGTTATACCGGAGTAGAGACCCAGTACTTC. It yields the protein CASSYTGVETQYF.

This clonotype was recorded a few times. This sequence joins TRBV2 and TRBJ2-7, with D unclear. Germline CDR1 reads SNHLY; CDR2 reads FYNNEI. CDR3 length equals 13 residues. V was trimmed by 2 bases and J by 4 bases, leaving 9 bases between them. CDR3 sequence (DNA): TGTGCCAGCAGTGAAATCCACTTATACGAGCAGTACTTC. Encoded protein: CASSEIHLYEQYF.

V gene TRBV10-3 combines with J gene TRBJ1-1, with TRBD1 matching 8 bases. CDR3 length: 13 amino acids. Trimming removed 6 bases from V and 8 bases from J; junction bases left unmatched: 8. The germline V gene encodes CDR1 ENHRY and CDR2 SYGVKD. The CDR3 region has the DNA TGTGCCATCAGCTCGACAGGGGCAACAGAAGCTTTCTTT. Translated, it gives CAISSTGATEAFF.